This TCR beta chain stems from a study of shared clonotypes between healthy human individuals. A deep-level run was used for the assay. The assay was immunoSEQ multiplex PCR, and TCRdb's table has in-frame clones only and misses some. This table has around 530,000 clones, around 77% appearing once. In germline, CDR1 is ENHRY, CDR2 SYGVKD. The CDR3 extends over 13 amino acids. Trimming cost V 10 bases and J 5 bases; bases outside gene matches: 4. Material for sequencing was PBMCs. This clonotype originated in a woman in her thirties or forties in good health. Some clones in this sample may be carry-over from other donors' samples. The chain couples TRBV10-3 to TRBJ2-1, with 11 bases matching TRBD2. The chain's CDR3 is CATKGLADNEQFF. The CDR3, as DNA: TGTGCCACCAAGGGACTAGCGGACAATGAGCAGTTCTTC.